This is a list of T cell receptor beta chains from one sample in a study of lymphopenia after photon versus proton radiotherapy. Profiled with immunoSEQ multiplex PCR; TCRdb holds only in-frame clones, not every one. The repertoire holds some 40,000 clones, with 92% as singletons. The sample in question was peripheral blood, obtained from a patient treated with photon-based radiotherapy. The source is a man aged 55 to 70 with cholangiocarcinoma. Each CDR3 is given with its conserved first and last residue. Fields, in order: clone size, D gene, J gene, V gene, CDR3 protein, CDR3 DNA. The D gene is left open where the match is weak. Clone size is not always given. Where it is, it says once, few, many or a class for expanded clones.

>NA|NA|TRBJ1-1|TRBV2
CASRGVTSEAFF
TGTGCCAGCAGAGGGGTCACAAGTGAAGCTTTCTTT
>NA|NA|TRBJ2-3|TRBV5-1
CASSLGWGSADTQYF
TGCGCCAGCAGCTTGGGGTGGGGTTCAGCGGATACGCAGTATTTT
>NA|NA|TRBJ1-1|TRBV5-1
CASSTQTGNTEAFF
TGCGCCAGCAGCACCCAGACAGGGAACACTGAAGCTTTCTTT
>few|NA|TRBJ1-6|TRBV6-5
CASTGLHNSPLHF
TGTGCCAGCACGGGACTGCATAATTCACCCCTCCACTTT
>NA|NA|TRBJ2-1|TRBV19
CASSTKAETGWNEQFF
TGTGCCAGTAGTACTAAAGCGGAAACGGGGTGGAATGAGCAGTTCTTC
>NA|TRBD1|TRBJ2-7|TRBV4-2
CASSQDRYARDRPSYEQYF
TGTGCCAGCAGCCAAGACCGATACGCCCGGGACAGGCCCTCCTACGAGCAGTACTTC
>NA|TRBD2|TRBJ2-2|TRBV25-1
CASSEPTGTSGAGGELFF
TGTGCCAGCAGTGAGCCCACCGGGACTAGCGGCGCCGGGGGGGAGCTGTTTTTT
>NA|TRBD1|TRBJ2-5|TRBV2
CASTGDRKETQYF
TGTGCCAGCACCGGGGACAGAAAAGAGACCCAGTACTTC
>NA|TRBD1|TRBJ1-5|TRBV7-3
CASSLVQGDEPQHF
TGTGCCAGCAGCTTAGTACAGGGGGATGAGCCCCAGCATTTT
>NA|TRBD1|TRBJ2-7|TRBV29-1
CSADTGGMDEQYF
TGCAGCGCCGACACAGGGGGCATGGACGAGCAGTACTTC
>NA|TRBD1|TRBJ1-2|TRBV9
CASSGTGDGYTF
TGTGCCAGCAGCGGGACAGGGGACGGCTACACCTTC
>NA|TRBD2|TRBJ2-3|TRBV11-1
CASSPTSGAPDTQYF
TGTGCCAGCAGCCCGACTAGCGGGGCCCCAGATACGCAGTATTTT
>NA|NA|TRBJ2-5|TRBV20-1
CSALSETQYF
TGCAGTGCTTTATCGGAGACCCAGTACTTC
>NA|NA|TRBJ2-2|TRBV6-4
CASSPNAGWTGELFF
TGTGCCAGCAGTCCAAATGCGGGTTGGACCGGGGAGCTGTTTTTT
>NA|NA|TRBJ2-7|TRBV5-6
CASSSLGSEQYF
TGTGCCAGCAGCTCACTAGGCTCCGAGCAGTACTTC
>NA|NA|TRBJ2-5|TRBV11-2
CASSSRTRTSGTQYF
TGTGCCAGCAGCTCCAGAACTAGGACGAGCGGGACCCAGTACTTC
>NA|TRBD1|TRBJ1-2|TRBV6-5
CASSRTGGAAYGYTF
TGTGCCAGCAGTCGTACAGGGGGCGCAGCCTATGGCTACACCTTC
>NA|NA|TRBJ1-3|TRBV25-1
CASSEFGEGTGNTIYF
TGTGCCAGCAGTGAATTTGGGGAGGGGACCGGAAACACCATATATTTT
>NA|TRBD1|TRBJ1-6|TRBV5-1
CASGTGDNSPLHF
TGCGCCAGCGGGACAGGGGATAATTCACCCCTCCACTTT
>NA|TRBD2|TRBJ2-2|TRBV5-4
CASSLGSRGGATGELFF
TGTGCCAGCAGCTTGGGGTCCCGCGGGGGGGCCACCGGGGAGCTGTTTTTT
>once|NA|TRBJ2-7|TRBV11-2
CASSLVFSGSSYEQYF
TGTGCCAGCAGCTTAGTCTTTTCTGGGAGCTCCTACGAGCAGTACTTC
>NA|TRBD1|TRBJ1-2|TRBV10-3
CAITLGDRPNYGYTF
TGTGCCATCACCCTCGGGGACAGGCCTAACTATGGCTACACCTTC
>NA|NA|TRBJ1-1|TRBV5-1
CASSPSWSTEAFF
TGCGCCAGCAGCCCTAGTTGGAGCACTGAAGCTTTCTTT
>NA|NA|TRBJ1-1|TRBV19
CASSIRQDDEEAFF
TGTGCCAGTAGTATTCGGCAGGACGATGAGGAAGCTTTCTTT
>NA|NA|TRBJ1-4|TRBV15
CATSRGLNEKLFF
TGTGCCACCAGCAGAGGCCTTAATGAAAAACTGTTTTTT
>NA|NA|TRBJ2-5|TRBV29-1
CSVASRGETQYF
TGCAGCGTTGCCTCTAGGGGAGAGACCCAGTACTTC
>NA|NA|TRBJ2-1|TRBV2
CASRYDQGGEQFF
TGTGCCAGCCGATACGACCAGGGGGGTGAGCAGTTCTTC
>once|NA|TRBJ2-3|TRBV10-3
CAISERGSTDTQYF
TGTGCCATCAGTGAACGGGGATCCACAGATACGCAGTATTTT
>NA|NA|TRBJ2-2|TRBV29-1
CSVENGNTGELFF
TGCAGCGTTGAAAACGGGAACACCGGGGAGCTGTTTTTT
>NA|NA|TRBJ2-7|TRBV28
CASKVGVFFYEQYF
TGTGCCAGCAAGGTGGGAGTATTTTTCTACGAGCAGTACTTC
>NA|NA|TRBJ1-6|TRBV7-9
CASSLMGGRNSPLHF
TGTGCCAGCAGCTTGATGGGGGGCCGTAATTCACCCCTCCACTTT
>NA|NA|TRBJ2-1|TRBV11-2
CASSLATLRGPYNEQFF
TGTGCCAGCAGCTTAGCTACGCTTCGTGGCCCCTACAATGAGCAGTTCTTC
>NA|NA|TRBJ2-7|TRBV18
CASSPRATPPGQGGASYF
TGTGCCAGCTCACCGCGAGCCACTCCGCCGGGACAAGGCGGAGCGTCATACTTC
>few|TRBD2|TRBJ2-7|TRBV10-3
CAIGEGLYEQYF
TGTGCCATCGGGGAGGGGCTCTACGAGCAGTACTTC
>NA|NA|TRBJ2-7|TRBV18
CASSPQGSSYEQYF
TGTGCCAGCTCACCACAGGGGAGCTCCTACGAGCAGTACTTC
>NA|NA|TRBJ2-7|TRBV7-9
CASSEDNRVYEQYF
TGTGCCAGCAGCGAAGATAACAGGGTCTACGAGCAGTACTTC
>NA|NA|TRBJ2-7|TRBV12-5
CASGSSPTVSYEQYF
TGTGCTAGTGGTTCCTCACCGACTGTCTCCTACGAGCAGTACTTC
>NA|TRBD2|TRBJ2-7|TRBV7-3
CASSLGGETSYEQYF
TGTGCCAGCTCCCTGGGGGGGGAAACCTCCTACGAGCAGTACTTC
>NA|NA|TRBJ1-5|TRBV6-1
CASSALTGYSNQPQHF
TGTGCCAGCAGTGCGCTCACAGGGTACAGCAATCAGCCCCAGCATTTT
>NA|NA|TRBJ1-6|TRBV2
CASHRERGSPLHF
TGTGCCAGCCACAGGGAGAGGGGCTCACCCCTCCACTTT
>NA|NA|TRBJ2-3|TRBV9
CASSVAGVGDTQYF
TGTGCCAGCAGCGTAGCGGGGGTTGGAGATACGCAGTATTTT
>once|NA|TRBJ2-7|TRBV11-2
CASSLGGQSEQYF
TGTGCCAGCAGCCTGGGGGGCCAAAGCGAGCAGTACTTC
>NA|TRBD2|TRBJ2-7|TRBV28
CASRAGGRFNEQYF
TGTGCCAGCAGAGCCGGGGGGAGGTTCAACGAGCAGTACTTC
>NA|TRBD1|TRBJ1-1|TRBV28
CASSPWTGDMLNTEAFF
TGTGCCAGCAGCCCCTGGACAGGGGATATGTTGAACACTGAAGCTTTCTTT
>NA|NA|TRBJ2-3|TRBV5-6
CASSLGPPPDTQYF
TGTGCCAGCAGCTTAGGACCCCCCCCGGATACGCAGTATTTT
>NA|TRBD2|TRBJ2-1|TRBV5-4
CASSTQGLAGRNEQFF
TGTGCCAGCAGCACCCAGGGACTAGCGGGAAGGAATGAGCAGTTCTTC
>few|NA|TRBJ1-3|TRBV2
CASRATGPGNTIYF
TGTGCCAGCAGGGCAACAGGGCCCGGAAACACCATATATTTT
>few|TRBD2|TRBJ2-7|TRBV10-3
CATRLAGEVDEQYF
TGTGCCACAAGACTAGCGGGAGAGGTCGACGAGCAGTACTTC
>NA|NA|TRBJ1-5|TRBV28
CASSAPGVNNQPQHF
TGTGCCAGCAGTGCCCCGGGAGTAAACAATCAGCCCCAGCATTTT
>NA|NA|TRBJ2-6|TRBV7-9
CASSSRNGANVLTF
TGTGCCAGCAGCTCCCGTAACGGGGCCAACGTCCTGACTTTC
>NA|NA|TRBJ2-5|TRBV5-1
CASSAGLQETQYF
TGCGCCAGCAGCGCCGGACTCCAAGAGACCCAGTACTTC
>NA|NA|TRBJ1-2|TRBV28
CASRGGSYGYTF
TGTGCCAGCAGGGGGGGTAGCTATGGCTACACCTTC
>NA|TRBD1|TRBJ2-5|TRBV5-1
CASSLGGQQETQYF
TGCGCCAGCAGCTTGGGGGGACAGCAAGAGACCCAGTACTTC
>NA|NA|TRBJ2-3|TRBV5-4
CASSTTGIDTQYF
TGTGCCAGCAGCACTACAGGGATTGATACGCAGTATTTT
>NA|TRBD2|TRBJ2-2|TRBV9
CASSSSGENTGELFF
TGTGCCAGCAGCTCTAGCGGGGAGAACACCGGGGAGCTGTTTTTT